This T cell receptor (beta chain) is from a study of T cells in Graves' hyperthyroidism and ophthalmopathy. About the study: Prior to any treatment, at the point of initial diagnosis, peripheral blood was collected.

This clonotype has at least ten counts. Antigen unknown. RNA transcripts served as the template for amplifying TCR beta CDR3 regions. The TCR CDR3 was amplified in a first-round RT-PCR using the HTBI primer set. Each CDR3 protein gets one entry after TCRdb re-called the multiplex PCR reads with MiXCR. The table has under 200,000 distinct CDR3 sequences, 9.4% seen once. Whole-study findings and limits: By a 13 V-J model, ophthalmopathy was set apart from stable hyperthyroidism.

Germline V gene sequence: CDR1 SGHVS, CDR2 FQNEAQ. The CDR3 loop spans 13 amino acids. V lost 2 bases and J lost 1, with 3 bases in between. Those with hyperthyroidism were 18 to 65 years old, newly diagnosed, and ill for under 2 months. The chain carries TRBV7-8 and TRBJ1-5, with D uncertain. The TCR comes from a woman aged 18-30 years with Graves' hyperthyroidism that later progressed to Graves' ophthalmopathy. The sample was blood. The CDR3 loop is CASSLRSNQPQHF. CDR3 coding DNA: TGTGCCAGCAGCTTACGGAGCAATCAGCCCCAGCATTTT.